A selection of T cell receptor beta chains follows, all from one sample in a study of CD8 T cells in ankylosing spondylitis. TCRdb reprocessed the 5' RACE reads via MiXCR and lists one record per CDR3 protein. The table records some 700,000 distinct CDR3 sequences, roughly 19% of them present only once. Specimen: blood, either unsorted or a sorted T cell fraction (not recorded which). These receptors were obtained from a male donor with ankylosing spondylitis. Both conserved end residues are part of each CDR3. Each record gives: CDR3 protein, CDR3 DNA, J gene, clone size, D gene, V gene. D genes are given only for firm matches. Expanded clones get a size class; other rows say once, few or many, or leave the size out.

CASSQGLAGGKYNEQFF TGCGCCAGCAGCCAAGGACTAGCGGGAGGGAAATACAATGAGCAGTTCTTC TRBJ2-1 - TRBD2 TRBV4-1
CASSLVVRGANTDTQYF TGTGCCAGCAGCTTAGTGGTTCGCGGGGCTAACACAGATACGCAGTATTTT TRBJ2-3 - - TRBV7-2
CASSLSADTEAFF TGCGCCAGCAGCTTGAGCGCGGACACTGAAGCTTTCTTT TRBJ1-1 few - TRBV5-1
CASSPLPGANVLTF TGTGCCAGCAGCCCCCTGCCAGGGGCCAACGTCCTGACTTTC TRBJ2-6 - - TRBV16
CASSLDVGGEQFF TGTGCCAGCAGTTTAGATGTGGGCGGTGAGCAGTTCTTC TRBJ2-1 - - TRBV12-3/TRBV12-4
CASSLEQDPNYGYTF TGTGCCAGCAGCTTAGAACAGGATCCTAACTATGGCTACACCTTC TRBJ1-2 few - TRBV13
CASSRGLNEQYF TGTGCCAGCTCCAGGGGTCTGAACGAGCAGTACTTC TRBJ2-7 - - TRBV12-3/TRBV12-4
CASSPPGSNQPQHF TGTGCCAGCAGCCCGCCGGGATCCAATCAGCCCCAGCATTTT TRBJ1-5 many - TRBV7-2
CASSLVISKGAFF TGCGCCAGCAGCTTGGTGATCTCTAAGGGAGCTTTCTTT TRBJ1-1 few - TRBV5-1
CASRPGAASYEQYF TGTGCCAGCAGACCCGGGGCAGCCTCCTACGAGCAGTACTTC TRBJ2-7 few - TRBV5-6
CASSLSGPNSPLHF TGTGCCAGCAGCTTATCGGGACCGAATTCACCCCTCCACTTT TRBJ1-6 few - TRBV7-3
CASSGRGGGADTQYF TGTGCCAGCAGTGGAAGAGGGGGCGGCGCAGATACGCAGTATTTT TRBJ2-3 - TRBD1 TRBV2
CSARWGIPNTEAFF TGCAGTGCTAGATGGGGAATCCCGAACACTGAAGCTTTCTTT TRBJ1-1 few - TRBV20-1
CASSLPRGLDTQYF TGTGCCAGCAGCTTACCCAGGGGGCTAGATACGCAGTATTTT TRBJ2-3 - TRBD1 TRBV11-1
CASSQDIGTSYGYTF TGTGCCAGCAGCCAAGATATTGGGACCTCCTATGGCTACACCTTC TRBJ1-2 - - TRBV3-1
CASSYGTGPPGELFF TGTGCCAGCAGCTACGGGACAGGGCCGCCCGGGGAGCTGTTTTTT TRBJ2-2 - TRBD1 TRBV7-9
CASSSTGSSTDTQYF TGTGCCAGCAGTTCTACAGGTTCTAGCACAGATACGCAGTATTTT TRBJ2-3 - - TRBV28
CSARHSGGTQQFF TGCAGTGCTAGGCATAGCGGGGGGACGCAGCAGTTCTTC TRBJ2-1 few TRBD2 TRBV20-1
CASRLSTWITDTQYF TGTGCCAGCAGGCTATCGACGTGGATCACAGATACGCAGTATTTT TRBJ2-3 - - TRBV27
CSVESAVNTGELFF TGCAGCGTTGAAAGCGCAGTGAACACCGGGGAGCTGTTTTTT TRBJ2-2 - - TRBV29-1
CSARPRGGPGAKNIQYF TGCAGTGCTAGACCGCGAGGAGGCCCGGGGGCCAAAAACATTCAGTACTTC TRBJ2-4 few - TRBV20-1
CASSTGGTTSTDTQYF TGCGCCAGCAGCACTGGGGGGACTACGAGCACAGATACGCAGTATTTT TRBJ2-3 - TRBD2 TRBV5-1
CASSPGQKNTEAFF TGTGCCAGCTCACCGGGACAGAAGAACACTGAAGCTTTCTTT TRBJ1-1 few TRBD1 TRBV18
CASSEGTAPDTQYF TGTGCCAGCAGTGAAGGGACAGCCCCAGATACGCAGTATTTT TRBJ2-3 few - TRBV6-1
CASSLGPYGAGDSNEQFF TGTGCCAGCAGTTTAGGCCCTTATGGCGCGGGAGATTCCAATGAGCAGTTCTTC TRBJ2-1 few TRBD2 TRBV12-3/TRBV12-4
CASSSLQGKTMDGELFF TGTGCCAGCAGTTCATTACAGGGAAAAACCATGGACGGGGAGCTGTTTTTT TRBJ2-2 - - TRBV12-3/TRBV12-4
CASSLHGTLEAFF TGTGCCAGCAGCCTACACGGGACTTTGGAAGCTTTCTTT TRBJ1-1 few - TRBV11-2
CASSLTSGRGGETQYF TGTGCCAGCAGTTTAACTAGCGGGAGAGGAGGAGAGACCCAGTACTTC TRBJ2-5 - TRBD2 TRBV12-3/TRBV12-4
CSARDSASGNTIYF TGCAGTGCTAGAGATAGCGCCTCTGGAAACACCATATATTTT TRBJ1-3 few - TRBV20-1
CTSSVGTEYNSPLHF TGCACCAGCAGCGTCGGGACAGAATATAATTCACCCCTCCACTTT TRBJ1-6 - TRBD1 TRBV5-1
CASSPNQDRPYGYTF TGTGCCAGCTCACCCAACCAGGACAGACCATATGGCTACACCTTC TRBJ1-2 few - TRBV18
CASSSKNNEQFF TGTGCCAGCAGCTCGAAGAACAATGAGCAGTTCTTC TRBJ2-1 - - TRBV11-2
CSARWGGGRYTGELFF TGCAGTGCTAGGTGGGGGGGCGGGAGATACACCGGGGAGCTGTTTTTT TRBJ2-2 - - TRBV20-1
CASSPLAGINEQFF TGTGCCAGCAGTCCCCTAGCGGGAATCAATGAGCAGTTCTTC TRBJ2-1 few TRBD2 TRBV6-2/TRBV6-3
CASNGGLTSGYTGELFF TGTGCCAGCAACGGGGGGTTGACTAGCGGATACACCGGGGAGCTGTTTTTT TRBJ2-2 - TRBD2 TRBV9
CASSKVLAGEETQYF TGTGCCAGCAGCAAAGTTCTAGCGGGAGAAGAGACCCAGTACTTC TRBJ2-5 - TRBD2 TRBV7-9
CASSYQDSRAFF TGTGCCAGCAGCTACCAGGACAGTCGAGCTTTCTTT TRBJ1-1 - - TRBV3-1
CASRDGTSAETQYF TGTGCCAGCAGGGACGGGACTAGCGCAGAGACCCAGTACTTC TRBJ2-5 - TRBD2 TRBV7-3
CASSLKGDIGEAFF TGTGCCAGCAGCCTAAAGGGGGATATCGGTGAAGCTTTCTTT TRBJ1-1 few - TRBV12-3/TRBV12-4
CSASGGPQFSVYEQYF TGCAGTGCTAGCGGGGGACCCCAGTTTTCGGTTTACGAGCAGTACTTC TRBJ2-7 few - TRBV20-1
CASSVDSHNQPQHF TGTGCCAGCAGTGTGGACAGCCACAATCAGCCCCAGCATTTT TRBJ1-5 few - TRBV2
CASSFATGDTSSYNSPLHF TGTGCCAGCAGCTTTGCTACGGGGGACACGAGCTCCTATAATTCACCCCTCCACTTT TRBJ1-6 - - TRBV5-4
CSVSHRGISLNNEQFF TGCAGCGTTTCGCACAGGGGAATTTCCCTTAACAATGAGCAGTTCTTC TRBJ2-1 many TRBD1 TRBV29-1
CASSPGSGQGYGYTF TGTGCCAGCAGCCCGGGGTCGGGACAGGGTTATGGCTACACCTTC TRBJ1-2 once TRBD1 TRBV7-2
CASSLQQNTEAFF TGCGCCAGCAGCCTACAGCAGAACACTGAAGCTTTCTTT TRBJ1-1 - - TRBV10-2
CASSLGGGPRITYEQYF TGTGCCAGCAGCTTAGGGGGGGGCCCACGAATTACCTACGAGCAGTACTTC TRBJ2-7 few - TRBV7-2
CASSDWQGGYTF TGTGCCAGCAGTGATTGGCAGGGGGGCTACACCTTC TRBJ1-2 many - TRBV25-1
CASSARTNTEAFF TGCGCCAGCAGCGCAAGGACGAACACTGAAGCTTTCTTT TRBJ1-1 many - TRBV5-1
CSVLTGGGYEQYF TGCAGCGTCCTGACAGGGGGGGGCTACGAGCAGTACTTC TRBJ2-7 - TRBD1 TRBV29-1
CASSPGGETSYGYTF TGTGCCAGCAGCCCGGGCGGCGAGACTAGCTATGGCTACACCTTC TRBJ1-2 - - TRBV7-3
CASSPLERAQETQYF TGTGCCAGCTCACCACTTGAAAGGGCCCAAGAGACCCAGTACTTC TRBJ2-5 few - TRBV18
CATRAGGLGELFF TGTGCCACAAGAGCGGGAGGACTCGGGGAGCTGTTTTTT TRBJ2-2 - TRBD2 TRBV10-3
CASSFQGPGYEQYF TGTGCCAGCAGTTTTCAGGGCCCCGGGTACGAGCAGTACTTC TRBJ2-7 - - TRBV12-3/TRBV12-4